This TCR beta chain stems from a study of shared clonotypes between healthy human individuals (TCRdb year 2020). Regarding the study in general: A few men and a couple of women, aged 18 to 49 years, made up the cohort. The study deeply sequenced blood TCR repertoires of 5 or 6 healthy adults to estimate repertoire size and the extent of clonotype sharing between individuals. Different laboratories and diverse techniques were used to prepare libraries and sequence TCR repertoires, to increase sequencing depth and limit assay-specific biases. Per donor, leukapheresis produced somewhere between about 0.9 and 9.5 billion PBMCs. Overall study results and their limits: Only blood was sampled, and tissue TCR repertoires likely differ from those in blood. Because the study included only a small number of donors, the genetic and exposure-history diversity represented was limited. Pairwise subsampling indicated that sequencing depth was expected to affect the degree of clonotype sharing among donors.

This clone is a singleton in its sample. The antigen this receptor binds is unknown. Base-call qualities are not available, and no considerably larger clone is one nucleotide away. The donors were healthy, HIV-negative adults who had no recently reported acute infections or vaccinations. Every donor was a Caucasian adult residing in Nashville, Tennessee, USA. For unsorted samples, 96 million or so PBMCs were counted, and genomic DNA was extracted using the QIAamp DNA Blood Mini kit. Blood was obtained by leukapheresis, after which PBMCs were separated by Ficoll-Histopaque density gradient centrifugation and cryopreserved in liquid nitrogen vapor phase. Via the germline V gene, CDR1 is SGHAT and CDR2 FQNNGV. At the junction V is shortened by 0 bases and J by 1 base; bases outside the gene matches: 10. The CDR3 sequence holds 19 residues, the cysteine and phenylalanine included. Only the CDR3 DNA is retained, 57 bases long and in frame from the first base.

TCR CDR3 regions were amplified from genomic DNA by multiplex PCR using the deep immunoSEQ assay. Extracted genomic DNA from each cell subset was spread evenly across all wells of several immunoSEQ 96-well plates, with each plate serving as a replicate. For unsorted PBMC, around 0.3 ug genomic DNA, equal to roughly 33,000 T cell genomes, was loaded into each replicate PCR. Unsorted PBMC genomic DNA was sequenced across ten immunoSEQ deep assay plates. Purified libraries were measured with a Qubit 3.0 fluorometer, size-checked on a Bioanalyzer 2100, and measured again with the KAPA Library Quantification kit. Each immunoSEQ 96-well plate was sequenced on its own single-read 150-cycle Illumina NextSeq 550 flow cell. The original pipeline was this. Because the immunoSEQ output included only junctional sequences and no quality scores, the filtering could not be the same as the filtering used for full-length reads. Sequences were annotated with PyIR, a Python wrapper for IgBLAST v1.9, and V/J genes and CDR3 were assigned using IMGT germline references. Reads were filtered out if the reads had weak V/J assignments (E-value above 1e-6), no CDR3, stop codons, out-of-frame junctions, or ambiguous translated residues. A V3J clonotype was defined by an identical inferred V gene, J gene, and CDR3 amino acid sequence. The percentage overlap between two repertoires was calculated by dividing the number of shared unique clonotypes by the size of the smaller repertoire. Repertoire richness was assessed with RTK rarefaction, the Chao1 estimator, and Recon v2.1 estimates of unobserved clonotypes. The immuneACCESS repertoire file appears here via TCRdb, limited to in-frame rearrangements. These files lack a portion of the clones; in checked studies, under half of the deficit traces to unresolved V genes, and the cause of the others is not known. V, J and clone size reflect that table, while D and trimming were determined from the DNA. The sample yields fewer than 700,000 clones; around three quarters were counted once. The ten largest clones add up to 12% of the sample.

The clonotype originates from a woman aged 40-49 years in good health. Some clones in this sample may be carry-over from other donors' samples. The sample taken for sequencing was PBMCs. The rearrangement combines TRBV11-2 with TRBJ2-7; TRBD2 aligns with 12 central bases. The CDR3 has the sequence CASSLETSGRRPNSYEQYF. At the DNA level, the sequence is TGTGCCAGCAGCTTAGAGACTAGCGGGAGAAGGCCGAATTCCTACGAGCAGTACTTC. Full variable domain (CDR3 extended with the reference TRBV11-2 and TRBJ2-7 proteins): EAGVAQSPRYKIIEKRQSVAFWCNPISGHATLYWYQQILGQGPKLLIQFQNNGVVDDSQLPKDRFSAERLKGVDSTLKIQPAKLEDSAVYLCASSLETSGRRPNSYEQYFGPGTRLTVT.